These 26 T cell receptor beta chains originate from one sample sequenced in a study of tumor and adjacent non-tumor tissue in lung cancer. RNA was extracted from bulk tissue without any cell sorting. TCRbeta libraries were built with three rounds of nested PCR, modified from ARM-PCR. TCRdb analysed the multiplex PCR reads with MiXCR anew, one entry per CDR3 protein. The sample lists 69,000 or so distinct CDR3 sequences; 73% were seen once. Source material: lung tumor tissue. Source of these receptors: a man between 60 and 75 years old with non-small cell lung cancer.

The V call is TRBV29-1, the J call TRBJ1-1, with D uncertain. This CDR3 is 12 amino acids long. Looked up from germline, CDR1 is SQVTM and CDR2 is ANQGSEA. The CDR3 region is CSAAPLPAEAFF. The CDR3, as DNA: TGCAGTGCCGCCCCCCTTCCCGCTGAAGCTTTCTTT.

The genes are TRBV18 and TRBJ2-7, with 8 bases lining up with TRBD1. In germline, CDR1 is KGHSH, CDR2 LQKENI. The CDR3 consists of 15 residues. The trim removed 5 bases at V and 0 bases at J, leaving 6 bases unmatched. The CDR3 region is CASSGDRGGSYEQYF. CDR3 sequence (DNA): TGTGCCAGCTCAGGCGACAGGGGTGGCTCCTACGAGCAGTACTTC.

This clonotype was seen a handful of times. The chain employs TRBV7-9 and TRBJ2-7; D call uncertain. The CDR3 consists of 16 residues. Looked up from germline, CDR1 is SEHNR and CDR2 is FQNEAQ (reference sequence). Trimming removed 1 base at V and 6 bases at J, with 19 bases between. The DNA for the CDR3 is TGTGCCAGCAGCTTAGACCGGACGTATTCCCCCTTCGAGCAGTACTTC. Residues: CASSLDRTYSPFEQYF.

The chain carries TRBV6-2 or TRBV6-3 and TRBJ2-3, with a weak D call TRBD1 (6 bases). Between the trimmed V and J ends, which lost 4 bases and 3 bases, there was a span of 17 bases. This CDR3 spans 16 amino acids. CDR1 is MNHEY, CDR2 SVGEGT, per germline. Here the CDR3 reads CASSSLQVGATDTQYF. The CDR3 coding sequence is TGTGCCAGCAGTTCCCTTCAGGTGGGGGCTACAGATACGCAGTATTTT.

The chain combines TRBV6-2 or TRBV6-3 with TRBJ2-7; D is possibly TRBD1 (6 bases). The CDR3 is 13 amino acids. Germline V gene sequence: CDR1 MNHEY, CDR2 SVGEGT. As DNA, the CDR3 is TGTATCAGCAGCCGGACAGTTTCCTACGAGCAGTACTTC. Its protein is CISSRTVSYEQYF.

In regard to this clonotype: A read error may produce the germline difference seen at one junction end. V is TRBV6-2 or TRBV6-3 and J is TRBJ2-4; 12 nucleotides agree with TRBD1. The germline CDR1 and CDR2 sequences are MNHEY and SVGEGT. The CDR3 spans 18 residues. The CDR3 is CASSARDRGRVAKSIQYF. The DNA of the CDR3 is TGCGCCAGCAGTGCCCGGGACAGGGGGCGCGTTGCCAAAAGCATTCAGTACTTC.

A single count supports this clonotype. The CDR3 coding sequence is TGTACTAGCAGCCAAGAGTATGGCAGGGCCTACGAGCAGTACTTC. Amino acid sequence: CTSSQEYGRAYEQYF. The V gene is TRBV14, the J gene TRBJ2-7; perhaps TRBD2 as D (6 bases). In germline, CDR1 is SGHDN, CDR2 FVKESK. The CDR3 is made up of 15 amino acids. The variable domain in full, with the rest retrieved from reference TRBV14 and TRBJ2-7, is EAGVTQFPSHSVIEKGQTVTLRCDPISGHDNLYWYRRVMGKEIKFLLHFVKESKQDESGMPNNRFLAERTGGTYSTLKVQPAELEDSGVYFCTSSQEYGRAYEQYFGPGTRLTVT.

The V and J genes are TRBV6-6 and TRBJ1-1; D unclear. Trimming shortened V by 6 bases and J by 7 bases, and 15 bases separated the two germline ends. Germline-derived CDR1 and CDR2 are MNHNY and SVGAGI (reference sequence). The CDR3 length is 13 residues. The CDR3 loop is CASSPDPALEAFF. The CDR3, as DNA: TGTGCCAGCAGCCCGGACCCAGCGCTTGAAGCTTTCTTT.

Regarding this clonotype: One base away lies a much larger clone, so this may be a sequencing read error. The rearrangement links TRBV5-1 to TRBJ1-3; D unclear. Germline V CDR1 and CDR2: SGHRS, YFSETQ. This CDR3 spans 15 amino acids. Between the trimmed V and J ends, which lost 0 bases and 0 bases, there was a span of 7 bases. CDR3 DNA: TGCGCCAGCAGCTTGGGCGGAATCTCTGGAAACACCATATATTTT. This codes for CASSLGGISGNTIYF.

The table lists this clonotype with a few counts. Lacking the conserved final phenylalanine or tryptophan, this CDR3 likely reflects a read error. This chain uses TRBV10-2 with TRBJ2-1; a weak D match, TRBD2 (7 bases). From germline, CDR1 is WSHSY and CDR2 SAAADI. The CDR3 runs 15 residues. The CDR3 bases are TGCGCCAACAGTGAGTCGGAGGGGGAGGGTAATGAGCAGTTCTTA. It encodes CANSESEGEGNEQFL.

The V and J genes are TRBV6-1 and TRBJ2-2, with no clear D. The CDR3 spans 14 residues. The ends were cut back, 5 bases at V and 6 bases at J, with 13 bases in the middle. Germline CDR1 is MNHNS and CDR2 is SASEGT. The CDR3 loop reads CASSIYRESGELFF. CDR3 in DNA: TGTGCCAGCAGTATATACAGAGAATCCGGGGAGCTGTTTTTT.

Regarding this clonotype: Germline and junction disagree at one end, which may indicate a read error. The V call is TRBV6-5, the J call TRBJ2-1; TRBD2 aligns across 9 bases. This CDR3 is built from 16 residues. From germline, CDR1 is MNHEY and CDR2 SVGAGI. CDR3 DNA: TGTGCCAGCAGTGATCTAGCGGGAAAACTCTACAATAAGCAGTTCTTC. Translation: CASSDLAGKLYNKQFF.

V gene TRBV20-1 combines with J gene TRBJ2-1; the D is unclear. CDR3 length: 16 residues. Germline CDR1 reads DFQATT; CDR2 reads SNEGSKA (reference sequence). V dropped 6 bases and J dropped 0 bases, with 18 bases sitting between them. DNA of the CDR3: TGCAGTGCCCTCGCTTTTAGGGCCCCCTCCTACAATGAGCAGTTCTTC. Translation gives CSALAFRAPSYNEQFF.

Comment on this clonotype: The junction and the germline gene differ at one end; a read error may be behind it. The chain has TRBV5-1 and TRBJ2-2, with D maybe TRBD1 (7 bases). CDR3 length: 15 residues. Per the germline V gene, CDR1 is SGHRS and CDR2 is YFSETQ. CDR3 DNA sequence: TGCGCCAGTAGCCTCAGGGGGGAGGTCACCGGGGAGATGTTTTTT. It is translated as CASSLRGEVTGEMFF.

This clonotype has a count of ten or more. CDR3 DNA: TGTGCCAGCAGTGACAAGGTCGGCGAGCAGTACTTC. Its translation is CASSDKVGEQYF. The gene calls are TRBV6-1 and TRBJ2-7; the D is unclear. V lost 3 bases and J 6 bases, leaving 9 bases between the germline ends. This CDR3 has 12 amino acids. The germline gives CDR1 MNHNS, CDR2 SASEGT.

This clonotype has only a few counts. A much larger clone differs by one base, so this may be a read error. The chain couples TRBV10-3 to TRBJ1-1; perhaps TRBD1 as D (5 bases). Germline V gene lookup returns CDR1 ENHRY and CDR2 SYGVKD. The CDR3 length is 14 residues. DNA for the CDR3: TGTGCCATCAATGAGAGGACACCTAACACTGAAGCTTTCTTT. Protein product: CAINERTPNTEAFF.

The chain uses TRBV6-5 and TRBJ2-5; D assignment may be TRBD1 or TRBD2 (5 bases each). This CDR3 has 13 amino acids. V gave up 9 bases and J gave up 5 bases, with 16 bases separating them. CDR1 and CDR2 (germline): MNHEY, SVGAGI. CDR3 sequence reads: CARSWDGMETQYF. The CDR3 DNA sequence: TGTGCCAGATCCTGGGACGGTATGGAGACCCAGTACTTC.

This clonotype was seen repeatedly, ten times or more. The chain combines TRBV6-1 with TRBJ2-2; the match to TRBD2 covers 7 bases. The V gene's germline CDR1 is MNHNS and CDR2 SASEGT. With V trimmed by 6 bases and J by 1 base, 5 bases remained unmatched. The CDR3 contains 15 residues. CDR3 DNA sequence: TGTGCCAGCAGGTTCGCTAGCGGGAACACCGGGGAGCTGTTTTTT. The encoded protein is CASRFASGNTGELFF.

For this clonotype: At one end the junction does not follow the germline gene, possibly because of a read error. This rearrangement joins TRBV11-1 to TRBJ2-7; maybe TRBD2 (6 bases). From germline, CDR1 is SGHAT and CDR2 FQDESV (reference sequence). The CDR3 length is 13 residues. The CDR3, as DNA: TGTGTCAGCAGCCCCGGGTCGGAGGGGGAGCAGTACTTC. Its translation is CVSSPGSEGEQYF.

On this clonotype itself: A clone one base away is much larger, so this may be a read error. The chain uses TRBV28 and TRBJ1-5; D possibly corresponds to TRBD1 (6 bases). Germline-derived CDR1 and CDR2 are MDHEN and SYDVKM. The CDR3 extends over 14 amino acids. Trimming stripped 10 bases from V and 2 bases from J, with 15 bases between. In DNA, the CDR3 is TGTGCCAACAGCCTAGGACAGCGCAATCAGCCCCAGCATTTT. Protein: CANSLGQRNQPQHF. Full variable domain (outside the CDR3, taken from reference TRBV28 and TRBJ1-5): DVKVTQSSRYLVKRTGEKVFLECVQDMDHENMFWYRQDPGLGLRLIYFSYDVKMKEKGDIPEGYSVSREKKERFSLILESASTNQTSMYLCANSLGQRNQPQHFGDGTRLSIL.

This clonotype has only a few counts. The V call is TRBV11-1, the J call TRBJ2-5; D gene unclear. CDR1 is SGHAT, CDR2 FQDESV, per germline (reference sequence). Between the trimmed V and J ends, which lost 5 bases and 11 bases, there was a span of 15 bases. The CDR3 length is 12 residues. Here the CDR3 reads CASSLMEEKQYF. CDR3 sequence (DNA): TGTGCCAGCAGCCTAATGGAAGAGAAACAGTACTTC.

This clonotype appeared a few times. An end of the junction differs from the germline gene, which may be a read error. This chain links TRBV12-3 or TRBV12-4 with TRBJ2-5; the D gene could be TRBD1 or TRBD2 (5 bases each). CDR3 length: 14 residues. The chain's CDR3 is CASTLSGHGETQYF. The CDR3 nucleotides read TGTGCCAGCACTTTAAGCGGACACGGGGAGACACAGTACTTC.

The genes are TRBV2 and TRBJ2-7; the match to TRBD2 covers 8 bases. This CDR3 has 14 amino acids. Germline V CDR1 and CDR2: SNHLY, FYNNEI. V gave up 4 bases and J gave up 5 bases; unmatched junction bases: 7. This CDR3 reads CASSGGRTVDEQYF. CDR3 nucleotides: TGTGCCAGCAGTGGCGGGAGGACCGTCGACGAGCAGTACTTC.

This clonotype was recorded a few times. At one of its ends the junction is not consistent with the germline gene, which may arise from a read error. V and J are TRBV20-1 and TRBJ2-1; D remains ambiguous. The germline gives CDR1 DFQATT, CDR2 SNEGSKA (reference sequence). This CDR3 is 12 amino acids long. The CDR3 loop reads CRARTLVTEQFF. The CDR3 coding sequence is TGCAGAGCTAGAACCCTGGTAACTGAGCAGTTCTTC.

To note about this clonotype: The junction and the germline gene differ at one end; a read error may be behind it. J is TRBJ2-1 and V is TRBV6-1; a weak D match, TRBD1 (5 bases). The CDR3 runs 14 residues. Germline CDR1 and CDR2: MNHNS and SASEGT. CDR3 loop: CASFSAAGYNEHFF. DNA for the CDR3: TGTGCCAGCTTCTCCGCAGCAGGGTACAATGAGCACTTCTTC.

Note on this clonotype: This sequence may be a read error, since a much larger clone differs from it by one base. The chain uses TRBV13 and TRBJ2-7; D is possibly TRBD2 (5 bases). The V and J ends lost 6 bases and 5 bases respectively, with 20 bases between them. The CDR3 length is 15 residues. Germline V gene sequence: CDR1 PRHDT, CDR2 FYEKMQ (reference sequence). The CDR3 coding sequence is TGTGCCAGCAGTACGATAGCGATGTGCCCCGACGAGCAGTACTTC. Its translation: CASSTIAMCPDEQYF. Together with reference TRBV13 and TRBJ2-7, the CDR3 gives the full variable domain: AAGVIQSPRHLIKEKRETATLKCYPIPRHDTVYWYQQGPGQDPQFLISFYEKMQSDKGSIPDRFSAQQFSDYHSELNMSSLELGDSALYFCASSTIAMCPDEQYFGPGTRLTVT.